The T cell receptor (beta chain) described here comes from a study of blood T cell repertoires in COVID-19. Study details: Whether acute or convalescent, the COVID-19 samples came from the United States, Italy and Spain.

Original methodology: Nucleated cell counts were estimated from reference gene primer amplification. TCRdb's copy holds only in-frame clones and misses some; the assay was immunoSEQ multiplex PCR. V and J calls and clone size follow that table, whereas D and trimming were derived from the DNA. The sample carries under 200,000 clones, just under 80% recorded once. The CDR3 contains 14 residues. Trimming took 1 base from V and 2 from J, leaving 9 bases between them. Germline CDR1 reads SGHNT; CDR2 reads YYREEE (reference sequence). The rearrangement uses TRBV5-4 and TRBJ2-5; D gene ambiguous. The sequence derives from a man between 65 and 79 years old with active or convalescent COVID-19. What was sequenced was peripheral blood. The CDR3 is CASSLLGSQETQYF. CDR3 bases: TGTGCCAGCAGCTTGCTCGGGTCACAAGAGACCCAGTACTTC.